This TCR beta chain was obtained from a study of blood T cells in healthy people across ages. This clonotype was recorded a few times. CDR3 length equals 13 residues. The germline V gene has CDR1 DFQATT and CDR2 SNEGSKA (reference sequence). With 6 bases clipped from V and 4 bases from J, the junction kept 7 bases outside the gene matches. The second PCR ran about 6 to 12 cycles with a sample-barcoded 5' primer and J-beta primers. TCRdb processed the 5' RACE reads anew with MiXCR; each CDR3 protein has one entry. The top ten clones hold approximately 3.7% of a sample with 750,000 to 850,000 distinct CDR3 sequences, approximately 25% of them seen once. The same data also contributed to another study, on T cells of mothers and their children.

The chain couples TRBV20-1 to TRBJ2-7, with 9 bases matching TRBD1. This receptor was taken from a boy aged 5 to 17 in good health. Sequencing input: blood. Written as DNA, the CDR3 is TGCAGTGCCCGTTGGACAGGGGAATACGAGCAGTACTTC. Translated, it gives CSARWTGEYEQYF.